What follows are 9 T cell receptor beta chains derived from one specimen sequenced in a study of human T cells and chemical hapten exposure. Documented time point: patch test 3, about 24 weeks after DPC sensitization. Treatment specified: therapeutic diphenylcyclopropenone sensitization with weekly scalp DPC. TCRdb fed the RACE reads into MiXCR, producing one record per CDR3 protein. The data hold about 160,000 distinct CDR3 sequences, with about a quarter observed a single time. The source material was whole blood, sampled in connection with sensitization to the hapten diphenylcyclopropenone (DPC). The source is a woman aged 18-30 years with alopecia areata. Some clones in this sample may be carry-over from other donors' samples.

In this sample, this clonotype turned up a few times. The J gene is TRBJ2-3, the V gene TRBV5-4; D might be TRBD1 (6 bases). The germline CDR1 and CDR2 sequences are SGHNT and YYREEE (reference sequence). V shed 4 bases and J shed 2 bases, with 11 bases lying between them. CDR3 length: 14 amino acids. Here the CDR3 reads CASSPTGYTDTQYF. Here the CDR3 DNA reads TGTGCCAGCAGCCCGACAGGTTACACAGATACGCAGTATTTT.

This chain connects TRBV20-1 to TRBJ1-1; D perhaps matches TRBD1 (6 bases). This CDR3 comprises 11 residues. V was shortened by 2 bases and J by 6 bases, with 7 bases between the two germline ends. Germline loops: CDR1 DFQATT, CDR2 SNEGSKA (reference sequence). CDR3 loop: CSARRTAEAFF. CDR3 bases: TGCAGTGCTAGAAGGACAGCTGAAGCTTTCTTT.

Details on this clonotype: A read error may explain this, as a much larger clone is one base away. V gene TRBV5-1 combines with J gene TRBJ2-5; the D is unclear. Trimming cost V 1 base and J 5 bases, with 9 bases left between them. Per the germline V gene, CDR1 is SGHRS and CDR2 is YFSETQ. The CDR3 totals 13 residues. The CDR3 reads CASSLMGSETQYF. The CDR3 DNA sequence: TGCGCCAGCAGCTTGATGGGATCGGAGACCCAGTACTTC.

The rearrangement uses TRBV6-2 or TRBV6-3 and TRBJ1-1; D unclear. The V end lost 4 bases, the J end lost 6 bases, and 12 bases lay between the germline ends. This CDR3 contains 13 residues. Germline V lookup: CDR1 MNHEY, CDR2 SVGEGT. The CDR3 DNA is TGTGCCAGCAGTTCAAGGTATCAGGCTGAAGCTTTCTTT. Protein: CASSSRYQAEAFF.

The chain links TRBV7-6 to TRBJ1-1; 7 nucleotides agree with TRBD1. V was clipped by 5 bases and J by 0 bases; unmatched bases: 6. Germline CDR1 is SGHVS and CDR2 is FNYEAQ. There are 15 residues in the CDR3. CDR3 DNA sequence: TGTGCCAGCAGCCAGGGGGGCACTTTGAACACTGAAGCTTTCTTT. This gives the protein CASSQGGTLNTEAFF.

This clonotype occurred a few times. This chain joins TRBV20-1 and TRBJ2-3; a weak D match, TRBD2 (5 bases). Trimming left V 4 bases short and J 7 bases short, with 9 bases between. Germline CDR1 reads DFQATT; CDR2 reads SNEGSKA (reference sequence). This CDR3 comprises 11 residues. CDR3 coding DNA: TGCAGTGCTACCCTCGGGAATACGCAGTATTTT. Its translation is CSATLGNTQYF.

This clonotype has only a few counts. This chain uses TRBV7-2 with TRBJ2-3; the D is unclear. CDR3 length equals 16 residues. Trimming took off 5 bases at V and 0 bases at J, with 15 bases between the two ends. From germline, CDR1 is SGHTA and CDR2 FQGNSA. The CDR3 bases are TGTGCCAGCAGCCCCTATTACGCAGCTAGCACAGATACGCAGTATTTT. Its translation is CASSPYYAASTDTQYF.

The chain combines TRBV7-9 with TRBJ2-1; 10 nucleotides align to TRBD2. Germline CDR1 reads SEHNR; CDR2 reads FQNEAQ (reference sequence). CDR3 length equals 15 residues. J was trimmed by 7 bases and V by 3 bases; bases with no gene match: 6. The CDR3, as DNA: TGTGCCAGCAGCTTGGTACAAGCGGGGGGGAATGAGCAGTTCTTC. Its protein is CASSLVQAGGNEQFF.

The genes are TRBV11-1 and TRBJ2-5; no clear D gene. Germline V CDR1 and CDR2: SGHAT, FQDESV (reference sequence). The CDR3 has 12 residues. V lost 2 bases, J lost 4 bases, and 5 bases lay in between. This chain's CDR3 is CASSLLGETQYF. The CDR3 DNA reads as TGTGCCAGCAGCTTACTTGGAGAGACCCAGTACTTC.